This paragraph reports one T cell receptor (beta chain). Random hexamers served to reverse transcribe roughly 0.5 to 1 ug RNA. TCRdb reprocessed the immunoSEQ multiplex PCR reads with MiXCR, giving one entry per CDR3 protein. The table has 150,000 to 200,000 distinct CDR3 sequences, 85% to 95% seen once. This sample is part of a study of CD8 T cells in Susac syndrome. Deletions cut 4 bases from V and 7 bases from J, with 13 bases between. Germline V gene lookup returns CDR1 LGHDT and CDR2 YNNKEL (reference sequence). This CDR3 comprises 14 residues. The source of this sequence is a human donor in good health. This rearrangement joins TRBV3-1 to TRBJ1-4; D remains unclear. The specimen sequenced was CD4+ T cells from PBMCs. CDR3 residues: CASSPDHSGEKLFF. As DNA, the CDR3 is TGTGCCAGCAGCCCGGACCATTCGGGTGAAAAACTGTTTTTT.